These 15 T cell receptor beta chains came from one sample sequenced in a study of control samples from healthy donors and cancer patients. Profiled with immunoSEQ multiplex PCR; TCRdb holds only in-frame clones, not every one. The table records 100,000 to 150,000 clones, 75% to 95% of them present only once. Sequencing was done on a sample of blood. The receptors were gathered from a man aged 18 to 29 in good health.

The CDR3 bases are TGTGCCACCAGTGAGGGCGGGAAGGCAGATACGCAGTATTTT. Amino acids: CATSEGGKADTQYF. V and J are TRBV24-1 and TRBJ2-3, with a weak D call TRBD2 (6 bases). The CDR3 sequence is 14 residues long. V lost 4 bases to trimming and J lost 4 bases, with 11 bases between them. Germline CDR1 reads KGHDR; CDR2 reads SFDVKD.

In DNA, the CDR3 is TGTGCCAGCAGCTTGGGGGGGCCAGGCGACAATGAGCAGTTCTTC. Its protein is CASSLGGPGDNEQFF. The rearrangement uses TRBV5-6 and TRBJ2-1, with D possibly matching TRBD1 (6 bases). The V end lost 0 bases, the J end lost 5 bases, and 12 bases lay between the germline ends. CDR3 length equals 15 residues. CDR1 is SGHDT, CDR2 YYEEEE, per germline.

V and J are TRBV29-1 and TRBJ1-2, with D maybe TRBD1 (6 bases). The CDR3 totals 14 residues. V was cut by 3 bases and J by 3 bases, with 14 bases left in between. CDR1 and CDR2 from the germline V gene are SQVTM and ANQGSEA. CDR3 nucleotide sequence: TGCAGCGTTGATCCCAGGGGAGAGGACTATGGCTACACCTTC. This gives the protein CSVDPRGEDYGYTF.

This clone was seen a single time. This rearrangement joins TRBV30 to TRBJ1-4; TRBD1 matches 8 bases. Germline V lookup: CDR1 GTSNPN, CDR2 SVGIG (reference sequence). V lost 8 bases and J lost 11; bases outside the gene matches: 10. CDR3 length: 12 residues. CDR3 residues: CAGQGLSIKLFF. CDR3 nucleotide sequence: TGTGCCGGACAGGGCTTAAGTATCAAACTGTTTTTT.

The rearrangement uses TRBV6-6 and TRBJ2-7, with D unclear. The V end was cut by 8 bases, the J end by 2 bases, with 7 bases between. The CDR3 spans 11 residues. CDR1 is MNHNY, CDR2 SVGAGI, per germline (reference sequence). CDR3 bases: TGTGCCAGCCGGGCGACCTACGAGCAGTACTTC. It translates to CASRATYEQYF.

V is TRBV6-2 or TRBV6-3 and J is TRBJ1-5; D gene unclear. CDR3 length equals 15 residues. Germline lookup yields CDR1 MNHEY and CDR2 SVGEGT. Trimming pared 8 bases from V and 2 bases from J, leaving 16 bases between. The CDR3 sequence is CASRRASGGNQPQHF. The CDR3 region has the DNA TGTGCCAGCCGCCGGGCTTCGGGTGGCAATCAGCCCCAGCATTTT.

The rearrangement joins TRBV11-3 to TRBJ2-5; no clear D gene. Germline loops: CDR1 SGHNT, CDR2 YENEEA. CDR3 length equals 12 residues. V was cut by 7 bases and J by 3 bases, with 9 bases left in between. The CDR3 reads CASKGPEETQYF. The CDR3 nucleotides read TGTGCCAGCAAAGGGCCTGAAGAGACCCAGTACTTC. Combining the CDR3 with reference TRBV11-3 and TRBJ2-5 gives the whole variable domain EAGVVQSPRYKIIEKKQPVAFWCNPISGHNTLYWYLQNLGQGPELLIRYENEEAVDDSQLPKDRFSAERLKGVDSTLKIQPAELGDSAVYLCASKGPEETQYFGPGTRLLVL.

In DNA form, the CDR3 reads TGTGCCTGGAGCCCTCGAGGGCAGGGCAATACTGAAGCTTTCTTT. Its protein product is CAWSPRGQGNTEAFF. The chain links TRBV30 to TRBJ1-1; D is perhaps TRBD1 (5 bases). Trimming removed 3 bases at V and 5 bases at J, with 19 bases between. There are 15 residues in the CDR3. Germline CDR1 reads GTSNPN; CDR2 reads SVGIG (reference sequence).

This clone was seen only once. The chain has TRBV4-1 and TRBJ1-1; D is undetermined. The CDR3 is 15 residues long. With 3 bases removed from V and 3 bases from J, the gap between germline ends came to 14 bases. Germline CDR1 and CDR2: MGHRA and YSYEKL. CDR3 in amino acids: CASSHPAPRDTEAFF. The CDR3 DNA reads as TGCGCCAGCAGCCACCCAGCCCCTAGAGACACTGAAGCTTTCTTT.

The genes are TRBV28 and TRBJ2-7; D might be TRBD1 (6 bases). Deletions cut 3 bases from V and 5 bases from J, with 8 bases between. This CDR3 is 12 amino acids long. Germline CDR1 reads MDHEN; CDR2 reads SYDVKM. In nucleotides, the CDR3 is TGTGCCAGCAGTTTTCAGGGGAACGAGCAGTACTTC. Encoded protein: CASSFQGNEQYF.

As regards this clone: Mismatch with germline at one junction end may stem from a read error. The CDR3, as DNA: TGTGCCAGCTCGCCGCTCTTTAGCGGGACCTACCATGAGCAGTTCTTC. Its translation: CASSPLFSGTYHEQFF. The rearrangement links TRBV18 to TRBJ2-1; 8 bases are a match to TRBD2. In germline, CDR1 is KGHSH, CDR2 LQKENI. There are 16 residues in the CDR3.

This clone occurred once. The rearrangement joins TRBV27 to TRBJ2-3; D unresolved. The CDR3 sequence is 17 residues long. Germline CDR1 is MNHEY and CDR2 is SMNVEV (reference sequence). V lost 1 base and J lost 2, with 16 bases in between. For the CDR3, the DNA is TGTGCCAGCAGTTTATTGGCGGCCCTATCCCACACAGATACGCAGTATTTT. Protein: CASSLLAALSHTDTQYF.

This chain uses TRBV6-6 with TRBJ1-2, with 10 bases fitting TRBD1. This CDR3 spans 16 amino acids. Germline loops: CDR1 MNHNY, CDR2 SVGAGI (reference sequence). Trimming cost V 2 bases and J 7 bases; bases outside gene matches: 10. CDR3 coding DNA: TGTGCCAGCAGTTACGGCCGGGACAGGGGCGCCCTTGGCTACACCTTC. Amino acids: CASSYGRDRGALGYTF.

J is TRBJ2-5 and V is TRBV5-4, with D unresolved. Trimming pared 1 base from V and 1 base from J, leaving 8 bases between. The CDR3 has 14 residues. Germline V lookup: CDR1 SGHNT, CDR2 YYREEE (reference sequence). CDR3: CASSLRHIQETQYF. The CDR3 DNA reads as TGTGCCAGCAGCTTGAGACACATCCAAGAGACCCAGTACTTC.

The CDR3 region is CASSFVTRGLYSNQPQHF. CDR3 nucleotides: TGTGCCAGCAGTTTTGTGACAAGGGGCCTGTATAGCAATCAGCCCCAGCATTTT. The chain combines TRBV28 with TRBJ1-5; TRBD1 might be the D (5 bases). The germline V and J ends were trimmed by 3 bases and 0 bases, with 18 bases remaining between them. This CDR3 is 18 amino acids long. The germline CDR1 and CDR2 sequences are MDHEN and SYDVKM.